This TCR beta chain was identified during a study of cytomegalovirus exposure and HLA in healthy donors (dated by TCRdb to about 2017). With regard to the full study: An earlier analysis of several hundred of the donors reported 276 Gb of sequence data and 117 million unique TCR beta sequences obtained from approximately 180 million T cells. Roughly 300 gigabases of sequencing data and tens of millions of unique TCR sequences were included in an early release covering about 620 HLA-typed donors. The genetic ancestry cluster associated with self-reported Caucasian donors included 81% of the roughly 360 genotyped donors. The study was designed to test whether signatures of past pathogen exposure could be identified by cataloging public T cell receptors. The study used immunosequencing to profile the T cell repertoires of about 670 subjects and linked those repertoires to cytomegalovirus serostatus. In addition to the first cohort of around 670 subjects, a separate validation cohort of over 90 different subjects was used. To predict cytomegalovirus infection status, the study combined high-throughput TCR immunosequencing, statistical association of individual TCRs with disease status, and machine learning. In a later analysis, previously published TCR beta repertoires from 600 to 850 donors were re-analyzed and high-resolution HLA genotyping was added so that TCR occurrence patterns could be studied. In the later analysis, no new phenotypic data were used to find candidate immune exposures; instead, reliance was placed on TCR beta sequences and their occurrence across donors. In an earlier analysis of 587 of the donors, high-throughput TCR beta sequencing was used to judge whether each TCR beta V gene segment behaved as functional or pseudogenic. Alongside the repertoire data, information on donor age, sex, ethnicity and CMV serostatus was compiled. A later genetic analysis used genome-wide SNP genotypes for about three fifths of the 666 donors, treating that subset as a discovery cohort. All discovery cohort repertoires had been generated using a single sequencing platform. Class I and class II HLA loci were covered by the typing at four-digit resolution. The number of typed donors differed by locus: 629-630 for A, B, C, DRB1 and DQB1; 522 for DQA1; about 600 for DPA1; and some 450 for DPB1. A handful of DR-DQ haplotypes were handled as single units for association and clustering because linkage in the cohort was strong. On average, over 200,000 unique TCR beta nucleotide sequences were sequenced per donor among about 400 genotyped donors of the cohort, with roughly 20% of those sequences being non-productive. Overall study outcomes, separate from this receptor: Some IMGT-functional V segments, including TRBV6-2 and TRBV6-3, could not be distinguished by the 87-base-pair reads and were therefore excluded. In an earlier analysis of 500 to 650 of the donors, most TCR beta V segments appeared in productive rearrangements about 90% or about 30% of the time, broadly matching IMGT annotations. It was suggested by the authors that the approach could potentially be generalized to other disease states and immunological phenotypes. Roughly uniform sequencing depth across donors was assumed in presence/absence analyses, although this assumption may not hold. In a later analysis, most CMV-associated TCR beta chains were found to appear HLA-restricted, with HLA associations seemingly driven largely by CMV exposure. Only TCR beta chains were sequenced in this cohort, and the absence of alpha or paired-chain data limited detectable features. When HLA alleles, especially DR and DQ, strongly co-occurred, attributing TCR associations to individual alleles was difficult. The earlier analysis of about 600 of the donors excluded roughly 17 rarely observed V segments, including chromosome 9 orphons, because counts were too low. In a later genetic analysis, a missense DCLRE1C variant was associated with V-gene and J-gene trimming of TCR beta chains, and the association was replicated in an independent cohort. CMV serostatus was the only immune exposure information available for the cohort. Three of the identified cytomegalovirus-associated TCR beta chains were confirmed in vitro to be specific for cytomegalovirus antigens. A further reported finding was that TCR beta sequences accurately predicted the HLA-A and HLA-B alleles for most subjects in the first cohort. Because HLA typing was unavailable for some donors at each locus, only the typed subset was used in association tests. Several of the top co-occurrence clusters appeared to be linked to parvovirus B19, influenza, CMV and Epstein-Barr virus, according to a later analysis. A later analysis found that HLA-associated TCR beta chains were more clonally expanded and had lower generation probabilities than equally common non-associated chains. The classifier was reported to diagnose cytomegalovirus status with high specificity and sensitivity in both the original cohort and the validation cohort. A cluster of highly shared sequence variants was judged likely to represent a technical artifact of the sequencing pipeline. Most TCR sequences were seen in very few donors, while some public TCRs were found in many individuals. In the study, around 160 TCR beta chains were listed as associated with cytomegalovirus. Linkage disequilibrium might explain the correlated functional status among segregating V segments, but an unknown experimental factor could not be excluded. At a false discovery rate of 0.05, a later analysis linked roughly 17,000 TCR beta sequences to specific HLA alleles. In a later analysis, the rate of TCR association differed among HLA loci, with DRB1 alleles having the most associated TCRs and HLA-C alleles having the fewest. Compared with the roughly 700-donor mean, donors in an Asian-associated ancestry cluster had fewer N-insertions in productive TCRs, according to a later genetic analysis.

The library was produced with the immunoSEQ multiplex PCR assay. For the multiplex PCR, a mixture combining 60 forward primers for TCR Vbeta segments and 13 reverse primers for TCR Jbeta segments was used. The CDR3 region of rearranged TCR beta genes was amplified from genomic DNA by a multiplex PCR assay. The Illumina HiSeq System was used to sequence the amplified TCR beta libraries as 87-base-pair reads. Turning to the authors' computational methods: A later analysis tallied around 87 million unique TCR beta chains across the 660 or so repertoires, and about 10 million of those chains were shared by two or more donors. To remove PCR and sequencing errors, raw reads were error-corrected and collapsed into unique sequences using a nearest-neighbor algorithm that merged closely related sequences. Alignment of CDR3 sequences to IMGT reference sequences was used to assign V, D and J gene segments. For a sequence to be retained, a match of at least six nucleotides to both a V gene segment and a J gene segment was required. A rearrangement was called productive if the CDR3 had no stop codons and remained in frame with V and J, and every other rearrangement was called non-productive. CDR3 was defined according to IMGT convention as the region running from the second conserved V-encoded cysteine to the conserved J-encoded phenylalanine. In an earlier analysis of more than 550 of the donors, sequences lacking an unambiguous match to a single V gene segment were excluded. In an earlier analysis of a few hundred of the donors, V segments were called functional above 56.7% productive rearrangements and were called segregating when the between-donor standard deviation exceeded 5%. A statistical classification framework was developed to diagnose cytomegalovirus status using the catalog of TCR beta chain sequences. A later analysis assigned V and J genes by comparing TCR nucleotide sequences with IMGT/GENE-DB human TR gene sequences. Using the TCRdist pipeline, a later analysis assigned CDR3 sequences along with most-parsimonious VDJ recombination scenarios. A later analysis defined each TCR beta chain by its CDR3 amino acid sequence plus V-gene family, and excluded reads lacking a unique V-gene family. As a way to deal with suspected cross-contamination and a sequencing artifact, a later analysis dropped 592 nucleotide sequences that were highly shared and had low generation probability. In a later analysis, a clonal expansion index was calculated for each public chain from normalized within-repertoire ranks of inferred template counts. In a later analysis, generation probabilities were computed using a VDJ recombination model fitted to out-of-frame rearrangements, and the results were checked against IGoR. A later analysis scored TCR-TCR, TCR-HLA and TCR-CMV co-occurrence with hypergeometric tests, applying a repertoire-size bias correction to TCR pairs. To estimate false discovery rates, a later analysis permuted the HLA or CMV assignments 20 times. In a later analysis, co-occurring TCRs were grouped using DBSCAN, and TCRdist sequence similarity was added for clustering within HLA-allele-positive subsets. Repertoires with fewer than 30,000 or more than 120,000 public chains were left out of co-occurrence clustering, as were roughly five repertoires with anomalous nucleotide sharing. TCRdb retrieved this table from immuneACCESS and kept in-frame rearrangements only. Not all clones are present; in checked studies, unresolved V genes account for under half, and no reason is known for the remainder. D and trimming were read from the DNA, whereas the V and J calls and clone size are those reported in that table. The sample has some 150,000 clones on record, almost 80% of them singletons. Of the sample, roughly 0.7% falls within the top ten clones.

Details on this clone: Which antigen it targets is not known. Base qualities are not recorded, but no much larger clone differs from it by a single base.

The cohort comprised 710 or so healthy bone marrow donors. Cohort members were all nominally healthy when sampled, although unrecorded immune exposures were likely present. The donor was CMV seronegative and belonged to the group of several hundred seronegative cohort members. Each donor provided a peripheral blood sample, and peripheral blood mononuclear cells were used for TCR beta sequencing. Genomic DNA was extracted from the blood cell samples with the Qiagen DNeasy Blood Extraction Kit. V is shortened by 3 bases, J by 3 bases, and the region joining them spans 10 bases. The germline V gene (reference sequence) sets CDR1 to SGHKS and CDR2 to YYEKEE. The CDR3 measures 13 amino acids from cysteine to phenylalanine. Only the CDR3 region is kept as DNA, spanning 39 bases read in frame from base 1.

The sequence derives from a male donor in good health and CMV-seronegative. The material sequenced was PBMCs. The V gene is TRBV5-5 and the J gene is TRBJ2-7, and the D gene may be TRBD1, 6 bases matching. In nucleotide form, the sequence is TGTGCCAGCAGCTCACGACAGGTCTACGAGCAGTACTTC. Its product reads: CASSSRQVYEQYF.